Below, 10 T cell receptor beta chains from the same sample are listed, as sequenced in a study of T cells in Graves' hyperthyroidism and ophthalmopathy. Amplification of TCR beta CDR3 regions was performed using RNA transcripts as template. First-round RT-PCR of the TCR CDR3 relied on the HTBI primer set. TCRdb reprocessed the multiplex PCR reads via MiXCR and lists one record per CDR3 protein. The sample shows fewer than 200,000 distinct CDR3 sequences, about 15% of them seen only once. The sequenced sample was blood. These receptors were taken from a woman aged 45-65 years with Graves' hyperthyroidism.

This clonotype was seen more than once but under ten times. The chain carries TRBV19 and TRBJ1-2; D gene unclear. V lost 10 bases to trimming and J lost 2 bases, with 8 bases between them. CDR1 and CDR2 from the germline V gene are LNHDA and SQIVND (reference sequence). The CDR3 totals 11 residues. CDR3 DNA: TGTGCCATACATACAAACTATGGCTACACCTTC. The encoded protein is CAIHTNYGYTF.

This clonotype was detected many times. J is TRBJ1-2 and V is TRBV15; D gene unclear. The V gene's germline CDR1 is LNHNV and CDR2 YYDKDF (reference sequence). V was cut by 0 bases and J by 3 bases, with 5 bases left in between. The CDR3 totals 13 residues. The CDR3 reads CATSRERYYGYTF. The DNA of the CDR3 is TGTGCCACCAGCAGAGAAAGGTACTATGGCTACACCTTC. Filled out from reference TRBV15 and TRBJ1-2, the complete variable domain reads DAMVIQNPRYQVTQFGKPVTLSCSQTLNHNVMYWYQQKSSQAPKLLFHYYDKDFNNEADTPDNFQSRRPNTSFCFLDIRSPGLGDTAMYLCATSRERYYGYTFGSGTRLTVV.

Only a few counts were recorded for this clonotype. V is TRBV7-9 and J is TRBJ1-2; TRBD1 matches 9 bases. CDR1 is SEHNR, CDR2 FQNEAQ, per germline (reference sequence). This CDR3 region has 15 residues. V shed 3 bases and J 7 bases; nucleotides not matched to a gene: 9. Here the CDR3 DNA reads TGTGCCAGCAGCTTGAAACAGGGGGCGTTGGTTGGCTACACCTTC. Protein product: CASSLKQGALVGYTF.

The rearrangement links TRBV30 to TRBJ1-2; no clear D gene. This CDR3 is built from 14 residues. In germline, CDR1 is GTSNPN, CDR2 SVGIG (reference sequence). The germline V and J ends were trimmed by 0 bases and 4 bases, with 12 bases remaining between them. The CDR3 loop reads CAWSVVLPRYGYTF. As DNA, the CDR3 is TGTGCCTGGAGTGTAGTGCTGCCGCGCTATGGCTACACCTTC.

CDR3 sequence: CASSLPPTTDDSGTGAGELFF. CDR3 nucleotides: TGCGCCAGCAGCTTGCCCCCGACAACGGACGATTCTGGTACGGGCGCCGGGGAGCTGTTTTTT. The chain has TRBV5-1 and TRBJ2-2; D remains ambiguous. Germline CDR1 is SGHRS and CDR2 is YFSETQ. Deletions cut 1 base from V and 6 bases from J, with 31 bases between. This CDR3 contains 21 residues.

The chain uses TRBV6-1 and TRBJ1-5, with TRBD1 as a possible D gene (5 bases). Germline V CDR1 and CDR2: MNHNS, SASEGT. V dropped 8 bases and J dropped 0 bases, with 14 bases sitting between them. The CDR3 totals 15 residues. The CDR3 bases are TGTGCCAGCGGTAGGACATACAATAGCAATCAGCCCCAGCATTTT. Protein: CASGRTYNSNQPQHF.

The V gene is TRBV28, the J gene TRBJ2-7; the D gene is possibly TRBD1 (6 bases). The germline CDR1 and CDR2 sequences are MDHEN and SYDVKM. With 4 bases removed from V and 1 base from J, the gap between germline ends came to 14 bases. The CDR3 consists of 15 residues. The chain's CDR3 is CASSSLGTSSYEQYF. CDR3 sequence (DNA): TGTGCCAGCAGTTCTCTCGGGACATCTTCCTACGAGCAGTACTTC.

This clonotype was seen many times. V gene TRBV19 combines with J gene TRBJ1-4, with no clear D. Germline CDR1 LNHDA, CDR2 SQIVND (reference sequence). The CDR3 covers 16 residues. V was shortened by 3 bases and J by 3 bases, with 14 bases between the two germline ends. CDR3 nucleotide sequence: TGTGCCAGTAGTATTCAAGGGTACAGTCCTAATGAAAAACTGTTTTTT. It translates to CASSIQGYSPNEKLFF.

This clonotype came up a few times. The gene calls are TRBV12-3 or TRBV12-4 and TRBJ2-3; D could derive from TRBD1 or TRBD2 (5 bases each). The CDR3 extends over 16 amino acids. The V end lost 5 bases, the J end lost 4 bases, and 19 bases lay between the germline ends. CDR3 loop: CASSPHSGRAADTQYF. The CDR3 DNA reads as TGTGCCAGCAGTCCCCATTCGGGGCGCGCTGCAGATACGCAGTATTTT.

A note on this clonotype: Relative to the germline gene, one junction end is altered; a read error may explain this. The chain links TRBV3-1 to TRBJ2-2; tentative D call: TRBD1 (5 bases). Looked up from germline, CDR1 is LGHDT and CDR2 is YNNKEL (reference sequence). The CDR3 is 13 amino acids. CDR3 nucleotide sequence: TGTGCCAGCAGCCACCTGGACACCGAGGAGCTGTTTTTT. It encodes CASSHLDTEELFF.